This T cell receptor beta chain was sequenced for a study of blood T cell repertoires in COVID-19. Study-level information: There were acute and convalescent COVID-19 samples, and they came from the United States, Italy and Spain. In each case, the material was cDNA or gDNA derived from T cells, B-cell-depleted T cells, or PBMCs.

Germline CDR1 MNHEY, CDR2 SMNVEV (reference sequence). Trimming took 4 bases from V and 4 from J, leaving 8 bases between them. The CDR3 length is 13 residues. Per the original data handling: Estimation of nucleated cell counts was performed using reference gene primer amplification. Assay: immunoSEQ multiplex PCR; the TCRdb copy retains only in-frame clones and omits some. From that table come the V and J calls and clone size; the DNA was used to work out D and trimming. The profile shows fewer than 150,000 clones, roughly 83% of them singletons. Sequencing was performed on peripheral blood. This sequence originates from a woman in her thirties who had recovered from COVID-19. The chain links TRBV27 to TRBJ1-5; TRBD1 is a possible D gene (6 bases). The CDR3 region has the DNA TGTGCCAGCAGTTATAGGGGGAATCAGCCCCAGCATTTT. It encodes CASSYRGNQPQHF.